The text below deals with one TCR beta chain. These data originate in a study of identifying expanded T cells in peripheral blood. TCRdb's copy holds only in-frame clones and misses some; the assay was immunoSEQ multiplex PCR. The table lists tens of thousands of clones, around nine tenths of them singletons. During the collection period, no donor immune events like infections were recorded. V dropped 0 bases and J dropped 2; count of bases not matched to a gene: 0. Germline assignment: CDR1 SGHTA and CDR2 FQGNSA. The CDR3 contains 15 residues. The chain recombines TRBV7-2 with TRBJ2-7, with 11 positions matching TRBD2. The sample comprised blood. This TCR was sampled from a person aged 18-70 years in good health. The CDR3 here is CASSLASGGAYEQYF. The DNA for the CDR3 is TGTGCCAGCAGCTTAGCTAGCGGGGGGGCCTACGAGCAGTACTTC. Variable domain in full (rest from reference TRBV7-2 and TRBJ2-7): GAGVSQSPSNKVTEKGKDVELRCDPISGHTALYWYRQSLGQGLEFLIYFQGNSAPDKSGLPSDRFSAERTGGSVSTLTIQRTQQEDSAVYLCASSLASGGAYEQYFGPGTRLTVT.